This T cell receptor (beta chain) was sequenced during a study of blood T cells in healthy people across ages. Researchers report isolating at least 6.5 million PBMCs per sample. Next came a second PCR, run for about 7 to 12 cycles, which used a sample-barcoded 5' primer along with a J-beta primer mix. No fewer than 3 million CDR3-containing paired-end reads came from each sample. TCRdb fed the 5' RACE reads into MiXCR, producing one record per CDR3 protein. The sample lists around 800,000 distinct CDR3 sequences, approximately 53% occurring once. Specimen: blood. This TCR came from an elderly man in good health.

CDR3 region: CASSQDQGGYGYTF. CDR3 in DNA: TGTGCCAGCAGCCAAGATCAGGGGGGGTATGGCTACACCTTC. The chain employs TRBV3-1 and TRBJ1-2, with 7 bases lining up with TRBD1. Germline V gives CDR1 LGHDT, CDR2 YNNKEL (reference sequence). The CDR3 runs 14 residues. Trimming removed 0 bases from V and 5 bases from J; junction bases left unmatched: 3. Drawing the rest from reference TRBV3-1 and TRBJ1-2, the complete variable domain is DTAVSQTPKYLVTQMGNDKSIKCEQNLGHDTMYWYKQDSKKFLKIMFSYNNKELIINETVPNRFSPKSPDKAHLNLHINSLELGDSAVYFCASSQDQGGYGYTFGSGTRLTVV.